This paragraph reports one T cell receptor beta chain. The protocol was immunoSEQ multiplex PCR, while the TCRdb copy is restricted to in-frame clones and leaves out a portion. The data contain over 100,000 clones, around four fifths of them singletons. This sample is part of a study of blood T cell repertoires in COVID-19. The CDR3 has 18 amino acids. The V and J genes are TRBV21-1 and TRBJ2-3; the table gives TRBD2 as D, unverified against the DNA. TRBV21-1 is recorded as a pseudogene. The TCR comes from a man in his fifties or sixties with active or convalescent COVID-19. The sequenced material came from peripheral blood. CDR3 loop: CASSIYGPSGEATDTQYF. CDR3 sequence (DNA): TGTGCCAGCAGCATATACGGCCCTAGCGGGGAGGCTACAGATACGCAGTATTTT.